The present T cell receptor beta chain was sequenced within a study of T cell repertoires in cytomegalovirus infection. Study context: Selection of CMV epitopes for the study included recently identified HLA-C-restricted and well-studied HLA-B-restricted ones. Both a matching HLA type and CMV infection were indicated by public TCR beta signatures.

TCRdb ran MiXCR on the reads and lists one entry per CDR3 protein. The table shows 640,000 or so distinct CDR3 sequences, with around 32% occurring only once. Whole-study results and caveats: Dominating the ex vivo response were TCR beta clonotypes that were CMV-specific and HLA-C-restricted. Frequencies of public TCR beta families were cumulated, and this identified carriers of CMV plus the relevant HLA.

For this clonotype: What it recognizes is unknown.

The ends lost 5 bases at V and 7 bases at J; junction bases unmatched: 15. This CDR3 spans 17 amino acids. Germline values: CDR1 LNHDA, CDR2 SQIVND (reference sequence). Sequenced here: cultured PBMCs, sampled from culture after CMV antigen stimulation. The chain employs TRBV19 and TRBJ1-5, with TRBD1 matching 9 bases. The clonotype comes from a human donor in good health (CMV status not recorded). Some clones in this sample may be carry-over from other donors' samples. The CDR3 protein is CASSVLPGQGFAQPQHF. In DNA, the CDR3 is TGTGCCAGTAGTGTTCTCCCGGGACAGGGTTTCGCCCAGCCCCAGCATTTT.